The 4 T cell receptor beta chains in this list originate from one sample, sequenced in a study of radiation and T cells in renal cell carcinoma. Here immunoSEQ multiplex PCR was the method, and the copy in TCRdb shows in-frame clones only, minus some. The data show approximately 150,000 clones, roughly 80% seen once. As to time point: baseline pretreatment blood. Treatment meaning: 15 Gy SBRT to primary tumor, nephrectomy 4 weeks later. The source was blood, collected from a patient whose treatment included radiotherapy and nephrectomy. These receptors originate from a woman aged 45-60 years with renal cell carcinoma.

The rearrangement links TRBV5-1 to TRBJ2-7; 13 bases line up with TRBD2. The germline gives CDR1 SGHRS, CDR2 YFSETQ. V lost 4 bases to trimming and J lost 1 base; unmatched junction nucleotides: 2. The CDR3 runs to 15 residues. CDR3 sequence: CASSPTSGGSYEQYF. In nucleotides, the CDR3 is TGCGCCAGCAGCCCGACTAGCGGGGGGTCCTACGAGCAGTACTTC.

V gene TRBV2 combines with J gene TRBJ2-7; 14 bases are shared with TRBD2. CDR3 length: 14 residues. Trimming cost V 6 bases and J 6 bases; bases outside gene matches: 4. Germline-derived CDR1 and CDR2 are SNHLY and FYNNEI. The CDR3 DNA sequence: TGTGCCAGCAGGGGACTAGCGGGAGCTTCCGAGCAGTACTTC. Its translation is CASRGLAGASEQYF.

This clone occurred a few times. V gene TRBV27 combines with J gene TRBJ2-1; no reliable D call. CDR1 MNHEY and CDR2 SMNVEV come from the germline V gene (reference sequence). V dropped 5 bases and J dropped 4 bases, with 3 bases sitting between them. CDR3 length: 11 residues. This CDR3 is CASSQYNEQFF. In DNA form, the CDR3 reads TGTGCCAGCAGTCAGTACAATGAGCAGTTCTTC.

The chain employs TRBV18 and TRBJ2-5; D is uncertain. Trimming took off 6 bases at V and 5 bases at J, with 10 bases between the two ends. Germline loops: CDR1 KGHSH, CDR2 LQKENI. This CDR3 contains 12 residues. The CDR3 spells CASSPLGETQYF. CDR3 DNA: TGTGCCAGCTCGCCCCTTGGGGAGACCCAGTACTTC.